This T cell receptor beta chain was observed in a study of metastatic and nonmetastatic thyroid tumors. Study background: Where malignant and benign thyroid patients were concerned, repertoires were compared across blood and tumor or nodule tissue. Findings and caveats of the study: It was reportedly found that TCR beta diversity was significantly higher in malignant thyroid tumors than in benign nodules, a difference seen in both blood and tumor samples.

MiXCR re-clonotyped the PCR reads for TCRdb. Altogether several thousand clones are present, around 30% being singletons, with the ten largest covering under 30%. Nobody among the patients had been given any treatment before thyroid surgery. The CDR3 consists of 13 residues. V was cut by 0 bases and J by 3 bases, with 9 bases left in between. Germline V CDR1 and CDR2: DFQATT, SNEGSKA (reference sequence). This clone showed up just a few times. Its antigen remains unidentified. Sequenced sample: tumor tissue. This receptor was taken from a female donor with papillary thyroid cancer or a benign thyroid nodule (not recorded which). Some clones in this sample may be carry-over from other donors' samples. V is TRBV20-1 and J is TRBJ2-7; D remains unclear. CDR3 in DNA: TGCAGTGCTAGAGAGGCAAAGGACTACGAGCAGTACTTC. Its protein is CSAREAKDYEQYF.